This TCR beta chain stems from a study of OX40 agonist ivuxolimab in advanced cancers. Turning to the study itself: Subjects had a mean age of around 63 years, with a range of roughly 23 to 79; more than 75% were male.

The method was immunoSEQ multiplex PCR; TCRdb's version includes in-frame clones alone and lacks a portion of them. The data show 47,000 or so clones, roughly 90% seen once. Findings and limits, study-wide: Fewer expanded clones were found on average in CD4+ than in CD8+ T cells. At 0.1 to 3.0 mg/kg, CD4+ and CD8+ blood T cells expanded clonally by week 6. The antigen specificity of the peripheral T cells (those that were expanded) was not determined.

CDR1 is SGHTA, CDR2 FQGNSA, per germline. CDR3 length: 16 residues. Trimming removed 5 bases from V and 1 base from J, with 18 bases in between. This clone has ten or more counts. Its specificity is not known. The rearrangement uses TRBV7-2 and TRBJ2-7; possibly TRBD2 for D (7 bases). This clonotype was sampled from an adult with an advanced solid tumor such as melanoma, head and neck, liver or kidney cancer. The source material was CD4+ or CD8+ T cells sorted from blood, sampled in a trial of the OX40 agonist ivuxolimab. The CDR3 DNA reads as TGTGCCAGCAGCCCCGACGGCCGGGGGGCTTCCTACGAGCAGTACTTC. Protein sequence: CASSPDGRGASYEQYF.